This T cell receptor beta chain stems from a study of CD8+ T cells in alopecia areata. Study-level information: By percentage of affected scalp area, the severity of treated patients was scored.

Extraction and reverse transcription of RNA yielded cDNA as the sequencing template. Libraries were prepared by immunoSEQ multiplex PCR; TCRdb keeps only in-frame clonotypes and omits some of them. The table includes over 100,000 clones, around 53% detected once. About this clone: Its antigen is undetermined. Other DNA sequences in the same sample also yield this CDR3.

Treatment in this sample: oral pan-JAK inhibitor, 5-10 mg twice daily. In alopecia areata patients, both lesional scalp punch biopsies and peripheral blood were collected. The germline V and J ends were trimmed by 3 bases and 2 bases, with 8 bases remaining between them. Germline V gene data show CDR1 as LNHDA and CDR2 as SQIVND (reference sequence). The CDR3 is 14 residues long. Regarding the study as a whole: Given one nonresponder, whether baseline CD8+ expansion relates to response remains uncertain. Alopecia totalis/universalis scalp especially showed more expanded CD8+ clones than normal scalp.

The TCR originated in a human donor with alopecia areata. The sample consisted of CD4+ T cells sorted from blood, taken at week 4, from a patient treated with tofacitinib. The rearrangement uses TRBV19 and TRBJ1-5, with D possibly being TRBD1 (5 bases). The CDR3 loop is CASSILTGNQPQHF. The CDR3 coding sequence is TGTGCCAGTAGTATTCTGACAGGCAATCAGCCCCAGCATTTT. Drawing the rest from reference TRBV19 and TRBJ1-5, the complete variable domain is DGGITQSPKYLFRKEGQNVTLSCEQNLNHDAMYWYRQDPGQGLRLIYYSQIVNDFQKGDIAEGYSVSREKKESFPLTVTSAQKNPTAFYLCASSILTGNQPQHFGDGTRLSIL.